The rows below give T cell receptor beta chains drawn from one sample of a study of identical twins. TCRdb reanalysed the 5' RACE reads using MiXCR and keeps one entry per CDR3 protein. The table shows over 550,000 distinct CDR3 sequences, with 7.1% occurring only once. The data also belong to a second study, concerning yellow fever vaccine responses in identical twins.

Specimen: PBMCs. The origin of the receptors is a woman younger than 30 in good health. Both conserved end residues are part of each CDR3. Each record gives: V gene, D gene, clone size, J gene, CDR3 protein, CDR3 DNA. A D gene is named only where the DNA matches it firmly. Only some rows state a clone size, as once, few, many or a class for expanded clones.

TRBV13	.	.	TRBJ2-7	CASSLAGGRGHVAEQYF	TGTGCCAGCAGCTTAGCCGGGGGGCGCGGCCATGTCGCCGAGCAGTACTTC
TRBV5-1	TRBD1	.	TRBJ2-1	CASSPGGANAYNEQFF	TGCGCCAGCAGCCCAGGGGGCGCCAATGCCTACAATGAGCAGTTCTTC
TRBV9	.	.	TRBJ2-1	CASSVGAADDEQFF	TGTGCCAGCAGCGTAGGGGCCGCGGACGATGAGCAGTTCTTC
TRBV7-2	TRBD2	many	TRBJ2-1	CASSQTSGGYNEQFF	TGTGCCAGCAGCCAGACTAGCGGGGGCTACAATGAGCAGTTCTTC
TRBV5-1	.	few	TRBJ2-3	CASSFSGGFADTQYF	TGCGCCAGCAGCTTCTCAGGGGGGTTCGCAGATACGCAGTATTTT
TRBV25-1	.	.	TRBJ2-2	CASSESGSTGELFF	TGTGCCAGCAGTGAATCGGGCTCCACCGGGGAGCTGTTTTTT
TRBV21-1	.	.	TRBJ2-5	CASSTRDRGPETQYF	TGTGCCAGCAGCACCCGGGACAGGGGGCCGGAGACCCAGTACTTC
TRBV7-9	.	.	TRBJ2-3	CASSRPEDTQYF	TGTGCCAGCAGCCGACCGGAAGATACGCAGTATTTT
TRBV7-9	TRBD2	.	TRBJ2-1	CASSLGASGTHNEQFF	TGTGCCAGCAGCTTAGGGGCTAGCGGGACCCACAATGAGCAGTTCTTC
TRBV20-1	.	few	TRBJ2-1	CSARDTRSALEQFF	TGCAGTGCTAGAGATACCCGATCGGCATTAGAGCAGTTCTTC
TRBV5-1	.	many	TRBJ1-2	CASSFVRGDYGYTF	TGCGCCAGCAGCTTTGTGAGGGGCGACTATGGCTACACCTTC
TRBV5-1	.	few	TRBJ1-5	CASSLTGPWSNQPQHF	TGCGCCAGCAGCTTGACTGGGCCCTGGAGCAATCAGCCCCAGCATTTT
TRBV3-1	.	many	TRBJ2-3	CASSRGDTQYF	TGTGCCAGCAGCCGTGGGGATACGCAGTATTTT
TRBV28	TRBD2	.	TRBJ2-4	CASSLVGLAGESSWAKNIQYF	TGTGCCAGCAGCCTGGTGGGACTAGCGGGAGAAAGTAGTTGGGCCAAAAACATTCAGTACTTC
TRBV29-1	TRBD2	.	TRBJ2-1	CSVEGLAGNSYNEQFF	TGCAGCGTTGAAGGGCTAGCGGGAAACTCCTACAATGAGCAGTTCTTC
TRBV18	.	.	TRBJ2-7	CASSPSGVHEQYF	TGTGCCAGCTCACCTTCAGGTGTCCACGAGCAGTACTTC
TRBV11-3	TRBD2	.	TRBJ2-3	CASSSQSPRDYSDISTDTQYF	TGTGCCAGCAGCTCACAATCCCCCCGGGACTACTCGGATATAAGCACAGATACGCAGTATTTT
TRBV5-1	.	many	TRBJ2-3	CASSLEGPDFTDTQYF	TGCGCCAGCAGCTTGGAGGGTCCCGACTTCACAGATACGCAGTATTTT
TRBV28	.	many	TRBJ1-5	CASSLSGTQNQPQHF	TGTGCCAGCAGTTTATCCGGGACACAAAATCAGCCCCAGCATTTT
TRBV12-3/TRBV12-4	.	.	TRBJ2-5	CASSAWDNSGETQYF	TGTGCCAGCAGTGCGTGGGACAACTCCGGAGAGACCCAGTACTTC
TRBV9	.	few	TRBJ2-3	CASSVDMGERGTDTQYF	TGTGCCAGCAGCGTAGATATGGGGGAGAGGGGCACAGATACGCAGTATTTT
TRBV29-1	TRBD2	.	TRBJ2-1	CSVGAGGREQFF	TGCAGCGTTGGGGCGGGGGGGCGAGAGCAGTTCTTC
TRBV20-1	TRBD1	many	TRBJ1-5	CIAGTGDQPQHF	TGCATAGCAGGGACAGGGGACCAGCCCCAGCATTTT
TRBV24-1	.	few	TRBJ2-1	CATSDNTRGFYNEQFF	TGTGCCACCAGTGACAACACCAGGGGATTCTACAATGAGCAGTTCTTC
TRBV12-3/TRBV12-4	.	.	TRBJ1-5	CASSYRVIGNQPQHF	TGTGCCAGCAGTTACAGGGTAATTGGGAATCAGCCCCAGCATTTT
TRBV10-3	.	few	TRBJ2-7	CAITGTGFEQYF	TGTGCCATCACCGGTACAGGGTTCGAGCAGTACTTC
TRBV20-1	.	few	TRBJ2-7	CSARGAISYEQYF	TGCAGTGCTAGAGGGGCGATTTCCTACGAGCAGTACTTC
TRBV10-3	TRBD1	many	TRBJ1-1	CAISESGGQGISAFF	TGTGCCATCAGTGAGTCAGGGGGACAGGGGATCTCGGCTTTCTTT
TRBV5-5	.	few	TRBJ1-1	CASSSNTWNTEAFF	TGTGCCAGCAGCTCAAATACATGGAACACTGAAGCTTTCTTT
TRBV28	TRBD2	few	TRBJ2-4	CASSLGLAGGLSIQYF	TGTGCCAGCAGTTTAGGACTAGCGGGGGGGCTTAGCATTCAGTACTTC
TRBV14	TRBD2	.	TRBJ2-3	CASSLGTSGRDTQYF	TGTGCCAGCAGCCTCGGGACTAGCGGGAGAGATACGCAGTATTTT
TRBV2	TRBD2	few	TRBJ2-3	CASSSGTSGNRDTQYF	TGTGCCAGCAGCTCAGGGACTAGCGGAAACCGAGATACGCAGTATTTT
TRBV5-1	.	many	TRBJ2-7	CASSPAGTPYEQYF	TGCGCCAGCAGCCCCGCCGGGACACCATACGAGCAGTACTTC
TRBV29-1	TRBD1	many	TRBJ2-2	CSVVPGQTNTGELFF	TGCAGCGTTGTGCCGGGACAGACGAACACCGGGGAGCTGTTTTTT
TRBV5-1	TRBD2	.	TRBJ2-3	CASSSLAGGQVTDTQYF	TGCGCCAGCAGCTCGTTAGCGGGGGGGCAGGTAACAGATACGCAGTATTTT
TRBV28	.	.	TRBJ2-3	CASSPKGPLYSTDTQYF	TGTGCCAGCAGTCCCAAAGGCCCCCTTTACAGCACAGATACGCAGTATTTT
TRBV18	TRBD1	.	TRBJ2-7	CASSPGTGFHEQYF	TGTGCCAGCTCTCCCGGGACAGGGTTCCACGAGCAGTACTTC
TRBV28	.	.	TRBJ1-1	CASSSITEAFF	TGTGCCAGCAGTTCAATCACTGAAGCTTTCTTT
TRBV7-9	.	many	TRBJ2-3	CASSTLGATDTQYF	TGTGCCAGCAGCACACTAGGAGCCACAGATACGCAGTATTTT
TRBV25-1	TRBD1	few	TRBJ2-7	CASRATGTGAREQYF	TGTGCCAGCAGAGCCACCGGGACAGGGGCCCGCGAGCAGTACTTC
TRBV12-3/TRBV12-4	TRBD2	many	TRBJ2-1	CASSFLLSSGGTNEQFF	TGTGCCAGCAGTTTCCTACTATCTAGCGGGGGCACCAATGAGCAGTTCTTC
TRBV12-3/TRBV12-4	TRBD2	few	TRBJ2-5	CASSFGGGAEATQYF	TGTGCCAGCAGTTTCGGCGGGGGGGCTGAAGCGACCCAGTACTTC
TRBV12-3/TRBV12-4	.	few	TRBJ1-1	CASSSFTTVGVFF	TGTGCCAGCAGTTCCTTTACCACAGTTGGGGTTTTCTTT
TRBV20-1	.	.	TRBJ1-2	CSATGSRGYTF	TGCAGTGCAACCGGGAGCCGAGGCTACACCTTC
TRBV20-1	TRBD1	few	TRBJ1-1	CSAGHRGGVVTEAFF	TGCAGTGCGGGACACAGGGGGGGAGTCGTCACTGAAGCTTTCTTT
TRBV29-1	.	.	TRBJ1-1	CSVFLPDEPLGDTEAFF	TGCAGCGTATTCTTGCCTGATGAACCCTTGGGAGACACTGAAGCTTTCTTT
TRBV2	.	many	TRBJ2-3	CASVRQAQYF	TGTGCCAGCGTCCGACAGGCGCAGTATTTT
TRBV3-1	.	few	TRBJ2-7	CASSQEWMRYEQYF	TGTGCCAGCAGCCAAGAATGGATGAGGTACGAGCAGTACTTC
TRBV12-3/TRBV12-4	.	.	TRBJ2-3	CASSPLRGRGADTQYF	TGTGCCAGCAGCCCATTGAGGGGGCGGGGGGCAGATACGCAGTATTTT
TRBV6-5	.	few	TRBJ2-7	CASSFGAGSYEQYF	TGTGCCAGCAGTTTTGGGGCAGGGTCCTACGAGCAGTACTTC
TRBV24-1	.	many	TRBJ2-5	CATSDSWTEETQYF	TGTGCCACCAGTGATTCTTGGACGGAAGAGACCCAGTACTTC